The TCR beta chain described here comes from a study of cytomegalovirus exposure and HLA in healthy donors. General study findings and limits: Presence/absence analyses assumed roughly uniform sequencing depth across donors. A few V segments could not be told apart, such as TRBV6-2 and TRBV6-3, and were left out. Some TCR beta chains (164 of them) were listed as cytomegalovirus-associated. Most of the CMV-associated TCR beta chains (in a later analysis) appeared to be HLA-restricted.

The PCR had 60 Vbeta and 13 Jbeta primers. Produced via immunoSEQ multiplex PCR; TCRdb's table is partial and in-frame only. In the table there are about 190,000 clones, about 77% of which are singletons. The CDR3 is 14 residues long. With 1 base removed from V and 4 bases from J, the gap between germline ends came to 10 bases. CDR1 is LNHNV and CDR2 is YYDKDF in the germline V gene (reference sequence). As for this clone: Its antigen is still unknown.

This TCR was recovered from a woman in her thirties in good health and CMV-seropositive. This chain joins TRBV15 and TRBJ1-1, with a possible D match to TRBD1 (5 bases). Sequenced: PBMCs. CDR3 bases: TGTGCCACCAGCAGAGGGGGCCAGGGCACTGAAGCTTTCTTT. Protein sequence: CATSRGGQGTEAFF. Full variable domain (outside the CDR3, taken from reference TRBV15 and TRBJ1-1): DAMVIQNPRYQVTQFGKPVTLSCSQTLNHNVMYWYQQKSSQAPKLLFHYYDKDFNNEADTPDNFQSRRPNTSFCFLDIRSPGLGDTAMYLCATSRGGQGTEAFFGQGTRLTVV.